Listed here is a single T cell receptor (beta chain). Trimming cost V 0 bases and J 7 bases; bases outside gene matches: 10. This CDR3 has 17 residues. Germline V lookup: CDR1 LGHDT, CDR2 YNNKEL (reference sequence). The data originate from a study of identical twins. TCRdb passed the 5' RACE reads through MiXCR, listing each CDR3 protein once. The sample has 1.5 million to 2 million distinct CDR3 sequences; less than 40% are singletons. Sequencing used cord blood. V and J are TRBV3-1 and TRBJ2-1, with TRBD2 matching over 9 bases. This TCR came from a newborn girl in good health. CDR3 region: CASSQEGPAGGLNEQFF. The CDR3 coding sequence is TGTGCCAGCAGCCAAGAAGGACCAGCGGGAGGCTTAAATGAGCAGTTCTTC.